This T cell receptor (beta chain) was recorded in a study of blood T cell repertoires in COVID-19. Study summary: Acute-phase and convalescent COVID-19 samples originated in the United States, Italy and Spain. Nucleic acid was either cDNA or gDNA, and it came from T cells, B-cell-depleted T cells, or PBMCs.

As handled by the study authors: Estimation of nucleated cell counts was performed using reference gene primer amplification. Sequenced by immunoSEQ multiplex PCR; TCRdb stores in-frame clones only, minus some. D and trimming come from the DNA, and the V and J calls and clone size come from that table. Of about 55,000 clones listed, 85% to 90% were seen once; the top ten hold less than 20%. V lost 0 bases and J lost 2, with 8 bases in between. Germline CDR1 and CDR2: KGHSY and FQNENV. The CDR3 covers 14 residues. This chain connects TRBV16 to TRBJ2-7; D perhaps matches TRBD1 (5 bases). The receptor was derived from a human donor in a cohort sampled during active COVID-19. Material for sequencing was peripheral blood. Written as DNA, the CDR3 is TGTGCCAGCAGCCAATCTAGACAGACCTACGAGCAGTACTTC. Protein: CASSQSRQTYEQYF.